The 16 T cell receptor beta chains below come from one sample, sequenced in a study of regulatory T cells in long-lasting Graves disease. The time point: persistent/refractory GD, antithyroid drugs over 5 years with positive TRAb. The TCR library used RNA extracted from PBMCs. Combining iRepertoire HTBI primers with Arm-PCR of CDR3 regions, the authors built TCR beta libraries. From the multiplex PCR reads, TCRdb called clonotypes with MiXCR, one entry per CDR3 protein. The sample consists of a few hundred thousand distinct CDR3 sequences, 20% to 25% of them appearing once. Sequencing used peripheral blood mononuclear cells (PBMCs), obtained when the disease was refractory, from a patient treated with antithyroid drugs. Receptors originate from a female donor with Graves disease.

This clonotype was seen repeatedly, ten times or more. The chain combines TRBV12-3 or TRBV12-4 with TRBJ1-1; no reliable D call. Trimming cost V 7 bases and J 4 bases, with 19 bases left between them. This CDR3 has 15 residues. This CDR3 is CASKTAGVLGTEAFF. CDR3 bases: TGTGCCAGCAAGACGGCGGGCGTCTTGGGCACTGAAGCTTTCTTT.

The genes are TRBV20-1 and TRBJ2-7; the match to TRBD2 covers 7 bases. The germline gives CDR1 DFQATT, CDR2 SNEGSKA (reference sequence). V lost 6 bases to trimming and J lost 2 bases; unmatched junction nucleotides: 10. This CDR3 is 14 amino acids long. In nucleotides, the CDR3 is TGCAGTGCCCAATCGCCTAGCGGCCCCTACGAGCAGTACTTC. It encodes CSAQSPSGPYEQYF.

The sample holds a few counts of this clonotype. This rearrangement joins TRBV20-1 to TRBJ1-1; D is undetermined. Germline V gene lookup returns CDR1 DFQATT and CDR2 SNEGSKA (reference sequence). The V and J ends lost 2 bases and 4 bases respectively, with 11 bases between them. The CDR3 length is 13 residues. Written as DNA, the CDR3 is TGCAGTGCTAGACGTTGGGAGTCCACTGAAGCTTTCTTT. The encoded protein is CSARRWESTEAFF.

This clonotype showed up many times. The chain has TRBV2 and TRBJ2-7; D unresolved. The V gene's germline CDR1 is SNHLY and CDR2 FYNNEI. The CDR3 contains 12 residues. The germline V and J ends were trimmed by 6 bases and 6 bases, with 12 bases remaining between them. Here the CDR3 reads CASRSLGIEQYF. CDR3 nucleotide sequence: TGTGCCAGCAGGAGTTTAGGTATCGAGCAGTACTTC.

This clonotype was seen a handful of times. The chain is built from TRBV3-1 and TRBJ1-2; possibly TRBD1 for D (5 bases). The germline gives CDR1 LGHDT, CDR2 YNNKEL (reference sequence). V was clipped by 1 base and J by 2 bases, with 11 bases between them. CDR3 size: 15 residues. In DNA form, the CDR3 reads TGTGCCAGCAGCCAAGCACAGGATAAAAACTATGGCTACACCTTC. Translating gives CASSQAQDKNYGYTF.

This clonotype has ten or more counts. This rearrangement joins TRBV6-1 to TRBJ1-5, with TRBD1 identical over 9 bases. Germline CDR1 reads MNHNS; CDR2 reads SASEGT. This CDR3 has 16 amino acids. V shed 8 bases, J shed 4 bases, and the junction held 12 bases outside the gene matches. The DNA of the CDR3 is TGTGCCAGCGCCTCCATGGGGACAGGGCGGAATCAGCCCCAGCATTTT. Its protein product is CASASMGTGRNQPQHF.

The chain is built from TRBV12-3 or TRBV12-4 and TRBJ1-1, with TRBD1 matching over 10 bases. This CDR3 contains 16 residues. The junction had 4 bases not matched to a gene; V was cut back by 2 bases and J by 1 base. This CDR3 is CASSLYGTGENTEAFF. The CDR3, as DNA: TGTGCCAGCAGTTTATACGGGACAGGGGAGAACACTGAAGCTTTCTTT.

Only a few counts were recorded for this clonotype. The chain uses TRBV28 and TRBJ1-5; D possibly corresponds to TRBD1 (6 bases). CDR1 is MDHEN, CDR2 SYDVKM, per germline. V was shortened by 5 bases and J by 2 bases, with 10 bases between the two germline ends. This CDR3 contains 14 residues. The CDR3 coding sequence is TGTGCCAGCAGTAGAAGGGGGGGCAATCAGCCCCAGCATTTT. It yields the protein CASSRRGGNQPQHF. The full variable domain, in which reference TRBV28 and TRBJ1-5 provide the parts outside the CDR3, is DVKVTQSSRYLVKRTGEKVFLECVQDMDHENMFWYRQDPGLGLRLIYFSYDVKMKEKGDIPEGYSVSREKKERFSLILESASTNQTSMYLCASSRRGGNQPQHFGDGTRLSIL.

This clonotype was seen more than once but under ten times. The V and J genes are TRBV20-1 and TRBJ2-3; D gene unclear. The CDR3 extends over 13 amino acids. V lost 2 bases, J lost 1 base, and 7 bases lay in between. Germline V lookup: CDR1 DFQATT, CDR2 SNEGSKA (reference sequence). For the CDR3, the DNA is TGCAGTGCTAGATGGGCGGGCACAGATACGCAGTATTTT. Encoded protein: CSARWAGTDTQYF.

This clonotype was picked up a small number of times. The rearrangement joins TRBV20-1 to TRBJ1-5; 7 bases align to TRBD1. This CDR3 is built from 14 residues. The V segment lost 8 bases and the J segment 3 bases; nucleotides outside the gene matches: 10. The germline CDR1 and CDR2 sequences are DFQATT and SNEGSKA (reference sequence). In DNA form, the CDR3 reads TGCAGTCCTTCGGGGCAGGGGGACAATCAGCCCCAGCATTTT. Translation: CSPSGQGDNQPQHF.

J is TRBJ1-2 and V is TRBV30, with D possibly matching TRBD1 (5 bases). V dropped 3 bases and J dropped 8 bases, with 16 bases sitting between them. The V gene's germline CDR1 is GTSNPN and CDR2 SVGIG (reference sequence). This CDR3 contains 13 residues. The DNA for the CDR3 is TGTGCCTGGAGCGGCGGACATCCCCAAGGCTACACCTTC. It specifies CAWSGGHPQGYTF.

The V and J genes are TRBV29-1 and TRBJ1-1; D is uncertain. This CDR3 region has 15 residues. V lost 2 bases and J 2 bases, leaving 15 bases between the germline ends. Germline CDR1 and CDR2: SQVTM and ANQGSEA. CDR3 sequence reads: CSVELSVRFNTEAFF. CDR3 nucleotides: TGCAGCGTTGAACTTAGCGTCAGATTCAACACTGAAGCTTTCTTT.

In its sample, this clonotype was seen a few times. CDR3 region: CSAGDRGRGEKLFF. The CDR3 nucleotides read TGCAGTGCGGGGGACAGGGGGCGCGGGGAAAAACTGTTTTTT. J is TRBJ1-4 and V is TRBV20-1, with TRBD1 identical over 12 bases. Germline V gives CDR1 DFQATT, CDR2 SNEGSKA (reference sequence). The CDR3 sequence is 14 residues long. V was clipped by 6 bases and J by 8 bases; unmatched bases: 7.

In its sample, this clonotype was seen many times. This CDR3 reads CASRKETRWGEGEKLFF. CDR3 coding DNA: TGTGCCAGCAGGAAGGAGACCCGTTGGGGAGAAGGGGAAAAACTGTTTTTT. The chain carries TRBV2 and TRBJ1-4; D unclear. The CDR3 contains 17 residues. The germline V gene has CDR1 SNHLY and CDR2 FYNNEI. V was clipped by 6 bases and J by 8 bases, with 25 bases between them.

This clonotype was detected only a few times. The V call is TRBV7-9, the J call TRBJ2-7; the D is unclear. V was cut by 5 bases and J by 4 bases, with 12 bases left in between. Germline V lookup: CDR1 SEHNR, CDR2 FQNEAQ (reference sequence). CDR3 length: 13 amino acids. CDR3 residues: CASSAPLSYEQYF. The CDR3, as DNA: TGTGCCAGCAGCGCCCCCCTGTCTTACGAGCAGTACTTC.

This clonotype was observed at least ten times. The genes are TRBV2 and TRBJ2-7, with 8 bases that match TRBD2. The V gene's germline CDR1 is SNHLY and CDR2 FYNNEI. There are 14 residues in the CDR3. V was clipped by 4 bases and J by 3 bases; unmatched bases: 5. The CDR3 nucleotides are TGTGCCAGCAGTGGGACTAGCCGAGGCTACGAGCAGTACTTC. Encoded protein: CASSGTSRGYEQYF.